The subject of this entry is one T cell receptor (beta chain). Original analysis: Reference gene primer amplification gave nucleated cell count estimates. The data were produced by immunoSEQ multiplex PCR, yet TCRdb's version contains in-frame clones alone and is incomplete. V, J and clone size are those of that table, while D and trimming were read from the DNA. This sample has roughly 700,000 clones, with about nine tenths found just once. These data are taken from a study of blood T cell repertoires in COVID-19. Study details: The cDNA or gDNA used as material had been derived from T cells, B-cell-depleted T cells, or PBMCs.

The CDR3 spans 14 residues. V shed 3 bases and J 4 bases; nucleotides not matched to a gene: 5. Germline CDR1 is KGHSH and CDR2 is LQKENI. Source material: peripheral blood. The source of this sequence is a woman under 30 with acute or convalescent COVID-19. V gene TRBV18 combines with J gene TRBJ1-2, with TRBD1 matching over 7 bases. The CDR3 coding sequence is TGTGCCAGCTCACCGCAGGGGGACGTCTATGGCTACACCTTC. This encodes CASSPQGDVYGYTF.